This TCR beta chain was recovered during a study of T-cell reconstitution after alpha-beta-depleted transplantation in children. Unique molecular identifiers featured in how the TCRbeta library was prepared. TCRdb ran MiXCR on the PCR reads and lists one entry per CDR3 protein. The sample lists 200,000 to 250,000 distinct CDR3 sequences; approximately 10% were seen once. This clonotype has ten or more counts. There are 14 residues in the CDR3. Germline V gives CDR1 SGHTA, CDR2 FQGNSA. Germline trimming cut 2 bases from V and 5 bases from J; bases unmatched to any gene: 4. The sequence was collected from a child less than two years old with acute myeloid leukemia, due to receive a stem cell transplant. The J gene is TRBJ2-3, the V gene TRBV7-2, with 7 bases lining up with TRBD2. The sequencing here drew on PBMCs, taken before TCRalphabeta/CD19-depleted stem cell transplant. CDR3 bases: TGTGCCAGCAGCTTACGGGGAGGGATAGATACGCAGTATTTT. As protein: CASSLRGGIDTQYF.